This record looks at one TCR beta chain sequence and its context. As yet, its antigen is unknown. An end of the junction differs from the germline gene, which may be a read error. Germline DNA was also extracted, while the blood RNA originated from unsorted whole blood. Donors were untreated and chronically infected with HBV. CDR1 MNHNY and CDR2 SVGAGI come from the germline V gene (reference sequence). This CDR3 contains 18 residues. These data belong to a study of tumor-infiltrating lymphocytes in primary liver carcinoma. Study-level information: Donors underwent surgery for histopathologically diagnosed primary liver carcinoma. Broader study findings: Relative to blood, tumors carried a significantly larger fraction of the repertoire in their top 250 clones (p = 0.039). Because of bulk unsorted sampling, CD4+ and CD8+ repertoires were not subjected to comparison.

With 500 ng total RNA as template and a constant-region primer, TCR beta cDNA was made. Libraries of TCR beta came from three nested multiplex PCR rounds with slightly modified ARM-PCR. The opening two PCR rounds, ten to eleven cycles each, paired TRBV1-TRBV30 forward primers with a C-beta reverse primer. TCRdb redid the calling of the multiplex PCR reads with MiXCR, one entry per CDR3 protein. This table holds almost 200,000 distinct CDR3 sequences, around three fifths found once. The sequence came from a woman aged 55 to 70 with primary liver carcinoma and hepatitis B virus infection. The chain is built from TRBV6-6 and TRBJ2-5, with 8 bases aligning to TRBD2. The sequenced sample consisted of peripheral blood. The DNA for the CDR3 is TGTGCCAACAGTTACGGCGGTTATAGCGGGGTCAGGGTTAAGACACAGTACTTC. Translation gives CANSYGGYSGVRVKTQYF.